This T cell receptor beta chain was identified during a study of control samples from healthy donors and cancer patients (dated by TCRdb to the early 2020s). The receptor library was made with the immunoSEQ multiplex PCR assay. TCRdb's version of the immuneACCESS table is confined to in-frame rearrangements and falls short of the full clone set. An unresolved V gene accounts for under half of the shortfall where checked; the remainder is of unknown origin. In all, the sample holds approximately 79,000 clones, and 75% to 90% of those were seen once. The ten largest make up under 7.5% of the sample. Based on the germline V gene, the CDR1 and CDR2 sequences are MGHRA and YSYEKL. Trimming takes 1 base from V and 4 bases from J, and the germline ends sit 8 bases apart. The CDR3 measures 15 amino acids from cysteine to phenylalanine. The retained sequence is limited to the CDR3, 45 bases, with the frame set at the first base.

Details on this clone: Its antigen remains unidentified. No clone much larger than this one lies a single base away; base qualities are absent.

The V gene is TRBV4-1 and the J gene is TRBJ1-6; TRBD1 is a possible D gene, resting on 6 matching bases. The receptor was derived from a man aged 50 to 59 in good health. The specimen was blood. The CDR3 region has the sequence CASSQGDMYNSPLHF. The DNA sequence follows: TGCGCCAGCAGCCAAGGGGACATGTATAATTCACCCCTCCACTTT.